Following are 4 T cell receptor beta chains from one sample sequenced in a study of cytomegalovirus exposure and HLA in healthy donors. The PCR had 60 Vbeta and 13 Jbeta primers. Using immunoSEQ multiplex PCR, the repertoire was profiled, and TCRdb retains in-frame clones only, with some absent. The sample holds 250,000 or so clones, about 90% seen once. Sequenced sample: PBMCs. Receptors were obtained from a girl aged 2 to 10 in good health and CMV-seronegative.

The V call is TRBV6-1, the J call TRBJ2-7, with D unclear. CDR3 size: 14 residues. From germline, CDR1 is MNHNS and CDR2 SASEGT. V was cut by 0 bases and J by 2 bases, with 8 bases left in between. CDR3 coding DNA: TGTGCCAGCAGTGAAGCCTTCTCTCCCTACGAGCAGTACTTC. This codes for CASSEAFSPYEQYF.

The chain couples TRBV28 to TRBJ2-2; possibly TRBD2 for D (5 bases). The V end was cut by 5 bases, the J end by 7 bases, with 17 bases between. The germline CDR1 and CDR2 sequences are MDHEN and SYDVKM. This CDR3 spans 15 amino acids. The CDR3 region has the DNA TGTGCCAGCAGTCTAGTACTAGAGGTCGTCGGGGAGCTGTTTTTT. This encodes CASSLVLEVVGELFF.

The chain is built from TRBV18 and TRBJ1-3, with TRBD1 matching over 8 bases. V lost 2 bases and J lost 0; bases outside the gene matches: 12. This CDR3 contains 19 residues. Germline CDR1 and CDR2: KGHSH and LQKENI. The DNA for the CDR3 is TGTGCCAGCTCACCAATTCCCCGGACAGGGCCTGGCTCTGGAAACACCATATATTTT. This sequence encodes CASSPIPRTGPGSGNTIYF.

The chain has TRBV7-2 and TRBJ2-2, with D possibly TRBD2 on 5 matching bases. Germline CDR1 and CDR2: SGHTA and FQGNSA. The CDR3 is 13 amino acids. V lost 2 bases, J lost 6 bases, and 7 bases lay in between. CDR3: CASSLSGSGELFF. For the CDR3, the DNA is TGTGCCAGCAGCTTATCGGGGTCCGGGGAGCTGTTTTTT. Using reference TRBV7-2 and TRBJ2-2 for the parts outside the CDR3, the full variable domain is GAGVSQSPSNKVTEKGKDVELRCDPISGHTALYWYRQSLGQGLEFLIYFQGNSAPDKSGLPSDRFSAERTGGSVSTLTIQRTQQEDSAVYLCASSLSGSGELFFGEGSRLTVL.